The rows below give T cell receptor beta chains drawn from one sample of a study of shared clonotypes between healthy human individuals. TCRdb keeps only in-frame clones here, not all; method: immunoSEQ multiplex PCR. The data hold millions of clones, with roughly 93% observed a single time. Material: naive CD4+ T cells from PBMCs. These receptors all come from a man between 18 and 29 years old in good health. Some clones in this sample may be carry-over from other donors' samples. The CDR3 runs from the conserved cysteine through the conserved F or W. D genes are given only for firm matches. Clone size is given for some rows only: seen once, a few or many times, or a class if the clone is expanded.

V,J,D,size,CDR3,DNA
TRBV6-1,TRBJ2-7,-,once,CASSERKGAAYEQYF,TGTGCCAGCAGTGAAAGGAAAGGAGCAGCCTACGAGCAGTACTTC
TRBV6-5,TRBJ1-1,-,-,CASSYSVQVNTEAFF,TGTGCCAGCAGTTACTCAGTTCAGGTCAACACTGAAGCTTTCTTT
TRBV6-1,TRBJ1-2,-,-,CASSERTDNYGYTF,TGTGCCAGCAGTGAACGGACAGACAACTATGGCTACACCTTC
TRBV28,TRBJ2-3,-,-,CASSSPGSGEADTQYF,TGTGCCAGCAGTTCACCGGGATCCGGGGAGGCAGATACGCAGTATTTT
TRBV28,TRBJ1-1,-,-,CASSLFGGNTEAFF,TGTGCCAGCAGTTTATTTGGGGGGAACACTGAAGCTTTCTTT
TRBV6-6,TRBJ1-5,TRBD1,few,CASSTRGRWGNQPQHF,TGTGCCAGCAGCACCAGGGGGCGGTGGGGCAATCAGCCCCAGCATTTT
TRBV7-2,TRBJ2-3,-,-,CASSFSGVEGQYF,TGTGCCAGCAGCTTTTCGGGGGTAGAGGGGCAGTATTTT
TRBV5-6,TRBJ1-2,-,-,CASSKGQLYGYTF,TGTGCCAGCAGCAAAGGGCAGCTATATGGCTACACCTTC
TRBV7-2,TRBJ2-7,TRBD2,-,CASSTRSGRAVEQYF,TGTGCCAGCAGCACCCGTAGCGGGAGGGCGGTCGAGCAGTACTTC
TRBV5-1,TRBJ1-3,-,-,CASSLSGGSGNTIYF,TGCGCCAGCAGCTTGAGTGGGGGCTCTGGAAACACCATATATTTT
TRBV28,TRBJ2-1,-,-,CASSPSRYNEQFF,TGTGCCAGCAGCCCTAGCCGTTACAATGAGCAGTTCTTC
TRBV27,TRBJ2-5,-,-,CASSLLGAGVRETQYF,TGTGCCAGCAGTTTATTGGGGGCCGGGGTTAGAGAGACCCAGTACTTC
TRBV5-1,TRBJ1-2,-,-,CASSPLPTGSYGYTF,TGCGCCAGCAGCCCCTTACCCACGGGAAGCTATGGCTACACCTTC
TRBV28,TRBJ1-1,-,-,CASSRLDGAEAFF,TGTGCCAGCAGTCGGTTGGACGGCGCTGAAGCTTTCTTT
TRBV4-3,TRBJ1-1,TRBD1,-,CASSRGTGMNTEAFF,TGCGCCAGCAGCCGGGGGACAGGGATGAACACTGAAGCTTTCTTT
TRBV5-4,TRBJ2-5,TRBD1,-,CASSLGTGEETQYF,TGTGCCAGCAGCTTGGGAACAGGGGAAGAGACCCAGTACTTC